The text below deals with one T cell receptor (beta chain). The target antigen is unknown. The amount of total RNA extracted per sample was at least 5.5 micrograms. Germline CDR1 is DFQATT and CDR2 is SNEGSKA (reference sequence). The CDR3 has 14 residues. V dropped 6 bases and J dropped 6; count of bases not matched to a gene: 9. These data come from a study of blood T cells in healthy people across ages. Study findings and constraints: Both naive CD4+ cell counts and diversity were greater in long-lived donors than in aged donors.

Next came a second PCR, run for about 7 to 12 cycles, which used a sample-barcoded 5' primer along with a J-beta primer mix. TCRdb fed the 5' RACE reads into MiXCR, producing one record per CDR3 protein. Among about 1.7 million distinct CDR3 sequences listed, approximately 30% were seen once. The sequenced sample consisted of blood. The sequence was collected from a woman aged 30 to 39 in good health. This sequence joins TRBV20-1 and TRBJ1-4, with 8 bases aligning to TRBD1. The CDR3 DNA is TGCAGTGCGACCGCAGGGGGCGATGATGAAAAACTGTTTTTT. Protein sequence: CSATAGGDDEKLFF.